Here is one T cell receptor (beta chain) with its context. CD45RO-negative CD8 cells positively selected for CCR7 made up the naive population, which excluded terminally differentiated effector memory CD45RA+ cells. Trimming removed 4 bases from V and 4 bases from J; junction bases left unmatched: 3. The CDR3 totals 14 residues. The germline CDR1 and CDR2 sequences are SGHDT and YYEEEE. Each replicate PCR on the sorted subsets used approximately 200 ng DNA (around 30,000 T cell genomes). Only in-frame clones appear in the TCRdb table, and some are missing; sequencing was by immunoSEQ multiplex PCR. The sample lists about 2 million clones, about 94% occurring once. This sample is part of a study of shared clonotypes between healthy human individuals.

The sequencing sample was made of naive CD8+ T cells sorted from blood. The sequence came from a man in his late teens or twenties in good health. V and J are TRBV5-6 and TRBJ2-1, with TRBD1 matching 9 bases. The DNA of the CDR3 is TGTGCCAGCAGCCAAGGGACAGGGTACAATGAGCAGTTCTTC. Protein product: CASSQGTGYNEQFF.